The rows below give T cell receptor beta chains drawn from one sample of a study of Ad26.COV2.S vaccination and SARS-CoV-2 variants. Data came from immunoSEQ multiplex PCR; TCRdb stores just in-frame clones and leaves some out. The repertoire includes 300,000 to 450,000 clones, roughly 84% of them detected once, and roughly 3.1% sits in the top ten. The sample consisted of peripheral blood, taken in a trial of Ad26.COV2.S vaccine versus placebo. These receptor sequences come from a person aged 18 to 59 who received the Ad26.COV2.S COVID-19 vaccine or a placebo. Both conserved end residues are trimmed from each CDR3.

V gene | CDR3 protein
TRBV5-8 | ASSLTVAGIRTDTQY
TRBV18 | ASSPTFYEQY
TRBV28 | ASSLGRRNTEAF
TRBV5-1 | ASSFREVRELF
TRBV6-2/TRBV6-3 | ASSLLGQGTDTQY
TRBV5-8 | ANQGIAGAYEQY
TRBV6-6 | ASSLPDRGNGNSPLH
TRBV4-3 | ASSRSPGIEQY
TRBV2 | ASEPRTGSETQY
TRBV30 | AWSVQRTLVEAF
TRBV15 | ATSRGQGAGANVLT
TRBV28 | ASMAGQANLEKLF
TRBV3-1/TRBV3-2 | ASSQSPGGQQTQY
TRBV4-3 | ASSQVSHSYNEQF
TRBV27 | ASSLGGDGYT
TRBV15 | ATSRDSGTGNEKLF
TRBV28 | ASSLASGQPYEQY
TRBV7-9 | ASSSLAWAGANVLT
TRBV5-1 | ASSPVDRANQPQH
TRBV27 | ASSPLGGVRREQY
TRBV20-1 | SASRGNTIY
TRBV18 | ASSGGRQETQY
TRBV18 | ASSLGQQTDTQY
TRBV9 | ASSVGTGRSTDTQY
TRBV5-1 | ASSRLGAPPSGNQPQH
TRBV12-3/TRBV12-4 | ASSLAGGETQY